This passage covers 19 T cell receptor beta chains from one sample sequenced in a study of T cell responses to AZD1222 COVID-19 vaccine. Sequenced by immunoSEQ multiplex PCR; TCRdb stores in-frame clones only, minus some. The table includes tens of thousands of clones, around nine tenths detected once. Sample: peripheral blood, taken on day 0 of AZD1222 vaccination. These receptors originate from an adult in good health.

This clone has just a few counts. V is TRBV28 and J is TRBJ1-5, with D hard to call. With 6 bases removed from V and 8 bases from J, the gap between germline ends came to 11 bases. The CDR3 totals 12 residues. Germline V gene lookup returns CDR1 MDHEN and CDR2 SYDVKM. CDR3 DNA sequence: TGTGCCAGCAGGGGTTCATTGGAGCCCCAGCATTTT. Its protein is CASRGSLEPQHF.

The chain is built from TRBV7-3 and TRBJ2-2; the D gene is possibly TRBD1 (5 bases). There are 15 residues in the CDR3. Per germline, CDR1 SGHTA and CDR2 FQGTGA. The germline V and J ends were trimmed by 2 bases and 4 bases, with 11 bases remaining between them. CDR3 bases: TGTGCCAGCAGCTTACTCCCCCAGGGCACCGGGGAGCTGTTTTTT. This sequence encodes CASSLLPQGTGELFF.

This chain links TRBV15 with TRBJ1-2; 10 bases agree with TRBD1. The CDR3 extends over 18 amino acids. Germline CDR1 and CDR2: LNHNV and YYDKDF (reference sequence). Germline trimming cut 5 bases from V and 1 base from J; bases unmatched to any gene: 13. Here the CDR3 DNA reads TGTGCCACCAGCGCCCGCCGGGACAGGGGCCCCCTTAACTATGGCTACACCTTC. It specifies CATSARRDRGPLNYGYTF.

The J gene is TRBJ2-5, the V gene TRBV24-1; D uncertain. Per the germline V gene, CDR1 is KGHDR and CDR2 is SFDVKD. The V end lost 9 bases, the J end lost 5 bases, and 9 bases lay between the germline ends. The CDR3 spans 11 residues. This CDR3 is CATERHETQYF. For the CDR3, the DNA is TGTGCCACCGAGAGACACGAGACCCAGTACTTC.

The V and J genes are TRBV12-3 or TRBV12-4 and TRBJ1-2, with D uncertain. CDR3 size: 13 residues. V gave up 2 bases and J gave up 4 bases, with 8 bases separating them. The CDR3 region is CASSLQQAYGYTF. The CDR3 DNA reads TGTGCCAGCAGTTTACAACAAGCCTATGGCTACACCTTC.

This clone was picked up one time. This chain links TRBV4-2 with TRBJ1-2, with D possibly TRBD1 on 5 matching bases. Trimming removed 0 bases at V and 4 bases at J, with 9 bases between. The CDR3 contains 14 residues. CDR1 and CDR2 (germline): LGHNA, YNFKEQ. The DNA for the CDR3 is TGTGCCAGCAGCCAAGATACGGGGGGCTATGGCTACACCTTC. Its protein product is CASSQDTGGYGYTF.

This chain connects TRBV6-2 or TRBV6-3 to TRBJ2-3, with TRBD2 identical over 9 bases. Per germline, CDR1 MNHEY and CDR2 SVGEGT. This CDR3 has 16 residues. The V and J ends lost 2 bases and 4 bases, in that order; junction bases with no gene match: 7. CDR3 bases: TGTGCCAGCAGTTACGATTCTAGCGGGAACGCAGATACGCAGTATTTT. Amino acid sequence: CASSYDSSGNADTQYF.

The genes are TRBV6-5 and TRBJ1-1; 8 positions agree with TRBD1. The CDR3 covers 14 residues. Germline lookup yields CDR1 MNHEY and CDR2 SVGAGI. The junction had 4 bases not matched to a gene; V was cut back by 2 bases and J by 5 bases. The CDR3 bases are TGTGCCAGCAGTTACGCATACAGGGGGACTGAAGCTTTCTTT. Its protein is CASSYAYRGTEAFF.

This sequence joins TRBV9 and TRBJ2-5; D might be TRBD1 or TRBD2, each matching 5 bases. The CDR3 runs to 15 residues. In germline, CDR1 is SGDLS, CDR2 YYNGEE. V was pared by 3 bases and J by 0 bases, with 12 bases between. CDR3 in amino acids: CASSARGGYQETQYF. The CDR3 region has the DNA TGTGCCAGCAGCGCCCGTGGGGGTTACCAAGAGACCCAGTACTTC.

A single count supports this clone. The chain combines TRBV7-2 with TRBJ2-7, with TRBD1 identical over 8 bases. Looked up from germline, CDR1 is SGHTA and CDR2 is FQGNSA. This CDR3 is 13 amino acids long. The junction had 5 bases not matched to a gene; V was cut back by 5 bases and J by 5 bases. The DNA for the CDR3 is TGTGCCAGCAGCCGCAGGGGGCACGACGAGCAGTACTTC. Translated, it gives CASSRRGHDEQYF.

The CDR3 bases are TGTGCCACCCTAAGGGGGGTATACGAGCAGTACTTC. Translated: CATLRGVYEQYF. This rearrangement joins TRBV28 to TRBJ2-7; perhaps D is TRBD1 or TRBD2 (6 bases each). With 10 bases removed from V and 4 bases from J, the gap between germline ends came to 14 bases. This CDR3 is built from 12 residues. Germline V gene sequence: CDR1 MDHEN, CDR2 SYDVKM.

The genes are TRBV18 and TRBJ1-1, with 8 bases aligning to TRBD1. V dropped 8 bases and J dropped 0; count of bases not matched to a gene: 2. Looked up from germline, CDR1 is KGHSH and CDR2 is LQKENI. This CDR3 has 13 amino acids. The CDR3 loop reads CASTTGVNTEAFF. DNA for the CDR3: TGTGCCAGCACGACAGGGGTGAACACTGAAGCTTTCTTT.

The rearrangement uses TRBV12-5 and TRBJ2-2; possible D gene TRBD2, 5 bases. The CDR3 runs 13 residues. Germline assignment: CDR1 LGHNT and CDR2 FRNRAP. V was cut by 4 bases and J by 7 bases, with 10 bases left in between. The CDR3 loop reads CASGSGGGGELFF. The CDR3 bases are TGTGCTAGTGGTTCGGGTGGAGGCGGGGAGCTGTTTTTT.

V gene TRBV12-3 or TRBV12-4 combines with J gene TRBJ1-1; no clear D gene. Trimming cost V 6 bases and J 2 bases, with 7 bases left between them. This CDR3 is 12 amino acids long. The CDR3, as DNA: TGTGCCAGCAGATTCAGAAACACTGAAGCTTTCTTT. Translation: CASRFRNTEAFF.

The chain has TRBV3-1 (or the pseudogene TRBV3-2) and TRBJ2-3; D remains unclear. The CDR3 is 13 residues long. CDR1 is LGHDT, CDR2 YNNKEL, per germline (reference sequence). With 4 bases removed from V and 0 bases from J, the gap between germline ends came to 5 bases. In nucleotides, the CDR3 is TGTGCCAGCAGCCCGACTAGCACAGATACGCAGTATTTT. This codes for CASSPTSTDTQYF.

The J gene is TRBJ2-1, the V gene TRBV7-9; 9 bases are shared with TRBD2. CDR1 and CDR2 from the germline V gene are SEHNR and FQNEAQ (reference sequence). V dropped 1 base and J dropped 14; count of bases not matched to a gene: 15. This CDR3 has 16 residues. Here the CDR3 reads CASSLGPTPSSGKKFF. In DNA, the CDR3 is TGTGCCAGCAGCTTAGGTCCCACTCCTTCTAGCGGGAAGAAGTTCTTC.

V gene TRBV7-2 combines with J gene TRBJ1-6, with 8 bases identical to TRBD1. Germline loops: CDR1 SGHTA, CDR2 FQGNSA. The length of the CDR3 is 15 residues. V dropped 5 bases and J dropped 7; count of bases not matched to a gene: 7. As DNA, the CDR3 is TGTGCCAGCAGCCCGCCGACAGGGGAAAATTCACCCCTCCACTTT. Its protein is CASSPPTGENSPLHF.

The chain couples TRBV27 to TRBJ1-2, with D maybe TRBD1 (5 bases). The CDR3 consists of 15 residues. The germline gives CDR1 MNHEY, CDR2 SMNVEV (reference sequence). Trimming left V 8 bases short and J 0 bases short, with 16 bases between. CDR3 loop: CASSKGGAANYGYTF. The CDR3 DNA reads as TGTGCCAGCTCCAAGGGAGGGGCGGCTAACTATGGCTACACCTTC.

The chain uses TRBV3-1 (or the pseudogene TRBV3-2) and TRBJ1-1; D unclear. The CDR3 length is 14 residues. Per germline, CDR1 LGHDT and CDR2 YNNKEL (reference sequence). Trimming took off 1 base at V and 4 bases at J, with 10 bases between the two ends. This CDR3 reads CASSQGQSITEAFF. DNA for the CDR3: TGTGCCAGCAGCCAAGGGCAGAGCATCACTGAAGCTTTCTTT.